This TCR beta chain was retrieved from a study of T-cell memory formation after mild COVID-19. The CDR3 consists of 13 residues. Germline V gives CDR1 LGHDT, CDR2 YNNKEL (reference sequence). V lost 2 bases to trimming and J lost 11 bases, with 10 bases between them. MiXCR, run by TCRdb on the 5' RACE reads, gives a single entry per CDR3 protein. The sample lists 160,000 or so distinct CDR3 sequences, less than 40% seen once, with more than 10% in the top ten. This clonotype was observed a handful of times. No antigen is known for it. Study-wide results and caveats: Day 15 to 85 contracting clones showed balanced CD4/CD8; later expanders leaned CD4+. In second-wave clones peaking day 37, SARS-CoV-2 specificity remained unconfirmed.

The chain is built from TRBV3-1 and TRBJ1-6; no reliable D call. The specimen sequenced was PBMCs or a T cell subset sorted from them (not recorded which). This receptor was obtained from an adult woman who had mild COVID-19 (a few samples of this study predate the infection). Cell type and time point are not known. CDR3 loop: CASSQPSMTPLHF. In nucleotides, the CDR3 is TGTGCCAGCAGCCAACCTTCGATGACACCCCTCCACTTT.